What follows are 15 T cell receptor beta chains derived from one specimen sequenced in a study of cytomegalovirus exposure and HLA in healthy donors. The primer mix had 60 Vbeta and 13 Jbeta primers. Clones were read by immunoSEQ multiplex PCR, and TCRdb kept only the in-frame ones, dropping some. The data hold about 160,000 clones, with 60% to 80% observed a single time. The sample comprised PBMCs. All receptors derive from a woman in her forties or fifties in good health and CMV-seropositive.

The chain links TRBV7-8 to TRBJ2-2; D is uncertain. The CDR3 has 16 residues. From germline, CDR1 is SGHVS and CDR2 FQNEAQ. Trimming removed 0 bases at V and 1 base at J, with 9 bases between. The CDR3: CASSLAPGGNTGELFF. The DNA for the CDR3 is TGTGCCAGCAGCTTAGCGCCTGGCGGGAACACCGGGGAGCTGTTTTTT.

J is TRBJ1-6 and V is TRBV19; 7 positions match TRBD1. The CDR3 sequence is 14 residues long. In germline, CDR1 is LNHDA, CDR2 SQIVND (reference sequence). Trimming at V came to 6 bases and at J to 6 bases, leaving 5 bases not matched to a gene. The CDR3 nucleotides are TGTGCCAGTAGCCTCACAGGGGTTAATTCACCCCTCCACTTT. The encoded protein is CASSLTGVNSPLHF.

This clone has just a few counts. The genes are TRBV1 and TRBJ2-7; TRBD2 was called by the table and not checked on the DNA. TRBV1 is a pseudogene segment. CDR3 length: 17 amino acids. The CDR3 protein is CTSSQDFPAGGPYEQYF. CDR3 coding DNA: TGCACCAGCAGCCAAGATTTTCCAGCGGGAGGACCCTACGAGCAGTACTTC.

V and J are TRBV5-5 and TRBJ2-7; D gene uncertain. The germline gives CDR1 SGHKS, CDR2 YYEKEE (reference sequence). The CDR3 extends over 12 amino acids. Trimming left V 6 bases short and J 3 bases short, with 10 bases between. The CDR3, as DNA: TGTGCCAGCAACTCAATAAACTACGAGCAGTACTTC. It translates to CASNSINYEQYF.

The V gene is TRBV7-2, the J gene TRBJ1-1; D is undetermined. V lost 3 bases and J 1 base, leaving 9 bases between the germline ends. The CDR3 consists of 14 residues. From germline, CDR1 is SGHTA and CDR2 FQGNSA. CDR3 residues: CASSFRTENTEAFF. The CDR3 coding sequence is TGTGCCAGCAGCTTTAGGACTGAGAACACTGAAGCTTTCTTT.

This clone was detected a few times. This chain uses TRBV4-3 with TRBJ2-3; the match to TRBD2 covers 8 bases. After removal of 1 base from V and 0 bases from J, the junction contained 12 bases not matched to a gene. The CDR3 totals 19 residues. CDR1 LGHNA and CDR2 YSLEER come from the germline V gene. This CDR3 reads CASSQGGRGVSSSTDTQYF. For the CDR3, the DNA is TGCGCCAGCAGCCAAGGGGGGCGGGGGGTCTCTTCTAGCACAGATACGCAGTATTTT.

The genes are TRBV9 and TRBJ2-5, with a tentative D call TRBD2 (6 bases). Germline CDR1 reads SGDLS; CDR2 reads YYNGEE. V was clipped by 7 bases and J by 1 base, with 20 bases between them. CDR3 length: 16 residues. The CDR3 nucleotides are TGTGCCAGCGGGCGTAGCGGAAGGGTCTCCCAAGAGACCCAGTACTTC. It yields the protein CASGRSGRVSQETQYF. Based on the CDR3 plus reference TRBV9 and TRBJ2-5, the full variable domain is DSGVTQTPKHLITATGQRVTLRCSPRSGDLSVYWYQQSLDQGLQFLIQYYNGEERAKGNILERFSAQQFPDLHSELNLSSLELGDSALYFCASGRSGRVSQETQYFGPGTRLLVL.

This chain's CDR3 is CASSERIRGEQYF. The CDR3 DNA sequence: TGTGCCAGCAGTGAACGGATAAGGGGCGAGCAGTACTTC. The chain carries TRBV6-1 and TRBJ2-7; weak D call: TRBD1 (5 bases). The CDR3 is made up of 13 amino acids. Germline lookup yields CDR1 MNHNS and CDR2 SASEGT. The V gene lost 2 bases and the J gene lost 6 bases, with 11 bases spanning the gap.

This clone was picked up a small number of times. The chain is built from TRBV2 and TRBJ1-5, with D possibly TRBD1 on 5 matching bases. The CDR3 totals 14 residues. Germline-derived CDR1 and CDR2 are SNHLY and FYNNEI. V lost 7 bases, J lost 8 bases, and 18 bases lay in between. DNA of the CDR3: TGTGCCAGCATGGGGCATCATCCTAGTGAGCCCCAGCATTTT. It codes for CASMGHHPSEPQHF.

This clone was picked up one time. In nucleotides, the CDR3 is TGTGCCAGCAGCGCCGGGACATCGAGTCACAATGAGCAGTTCTTC. Translating gives CASSAGTSSHNEQFF. J is TRBJ2-1 and V is TRBV28; TRBD1 might be the D (6 bases). The CDR3 length is 15 residues. CDR1 is MDHEN, CDR2 SYDVKM, per germline. The V gene lost 6 bases and the J gene lost 5 bases, with 17 bases spanning the gap. The full variable domain, its missing parts supplied by reference TRBV28 and TRBJ2-1, is DVKVTQSSRYLVKRTGEKVFLECVQDMDHENMFWYRQDPGLGLRLIYFSYDVKMKEKGDIPEGYSVSREKKERFSLILESASTNQTSMYLCASSAGTSSHNEQFFGPGTRLTVL.

The J gene is TRBJ1-4, the V gene TRBV2; no firm D call. V shed 9 bases and J shed 0 bases, with 14 bases lying between them. CDR1 and CDR2 from the germline V gene are SNHLY and FYNNEI. This CDR3 has 15 amino acids. The CDR3, as DNA: TGTGCCAGAAGTTCATCCACAGCAACTAATGAAAAACTGTTTTTT. Protein: CARSSSTATNEKLFF.

CDR3 amino acids: CASSLGQEWDYGYTF. For the CDR3, the DNA is TGTGCCAGCAGCCTTGGACAGGAGTGGGACTATGGCTACACCTTC. The genes are TRBV7-9 and TRBJ1-2, with TRBD1 identical over 7 bases. This CDR3 has 15 residues. V shed 5 bases, J shed 3 bases, and the junction held 9 bases outside the gene matches. The germline V gene has CDR1 SEHNR and CDR2 FQNEAQ (reference sequence).

This chain joins TRBV25-1 and TRBJ2-3, with TRBD2 identical over 16 bases. This CDR3 comprises 16 residues. Germline loops: CDR1 MGHDK, CDR2 SYGVNS. V lost 8 bases, J lost 5 bases, and 7 bases stayed unmatched. CDR3 nucleotide sequence: TGTGCCAGCCGACCCGGGACTAGCGGGGGGGTAGATACGCAGTATTTT. Its translation is CASRPGTSGGVDTQYF.

The gene calls are TRBV5-1 and TRBJ2-5; possibly TRBD1 for D (5 bases). V lost 2 bases and J 1 base, leaving 9 bases between the germline ends. Germline lookup yields CDR1 SGHRS and CDR2 YFSETQ. The CDR3 runs to 14 residues. The CDR3 protein is CASSFFGAQETQYF. The CDR3 DNA follows: TGCGCCAGCAGCTTCTTTGGGGCCCAAGAGACCCAGTACTTC.

This chain links TRBV5-1 with TRBJ1-4; D gene unclear. This CDR3 comprises 14 residues. The germline V gene has CDR1 SGHRS and CDR2 YFSETQ. Trimming took off 6 bases at V and 0 bases at J, with 9 bases between the two ends. CDR3 DNA sequence: TGCGCCAGCAAACAGACCTCAACTAATGAAAAACTGTTTTTT. The encoded protein is CASKQTSTNEKLFF.